A selection of T cell receptor beta chains follows, all from one sample in a study of beta chain features in type 1 diabetes. Repertoires were generated with immunoSEQ multiplex PCR, while TCRdb's copy carries only in-frame clones and drops some. The data show about 140,000 clones, about 13% seen once. The sequencing sample was made of central memory CD4+ T cells from blood. These receptors came from a man aged 18 to 30 with type 1 diabetes. Each CDR3 is given with its conserved first and last residue. Each record gives: clone size, D gene, J gene, V gene, CDR3 DNA, CDR3 protein. D genes are given only for firm matches. Clone size is given for some rows only: seen once, a few or many times, or a class if the clone is expanded.

clone size: NA; D gene: NA; J gene: TRBJ2-1; V gene: TRBV10-3; CDR3 DNA: TGTGCCATCAGTGACGCCAATGAGCAGTTCTTC; CDR3 protein: CAISDANEQFF
clone size: few; D gene: NA; J gene: TRBJ2-1; V gene: TRBV5-1; CDR3 DNA: TGCGCCAGCAGCTTGAACAGGCCGGACAATGAGCAGTTCTTC; CDR3 protein: CASSLNRPDNEQFF
clone size: few; D gene: NA; J gene: TRBJ1-1; V gene: TRBV19; CDR3 DNA: TGTGCCAGTAGCGAACAGGGTCGCACTGAAGCTTTCTTT; CDR3 protein: CASSEQGRTEAFF
clone size: few; D gene: TRBD1; J gene: TRBJ1-5; V gene: TRBV30; CDR3 DNA: TGTGCCTGGAGTTCATCGTACCATGTTCAGGGGGATCAGCCCCAGCATTTT; CDR3 protein: CAWSSSYHVQGDQPQHF
clone size: NA; D gene: TRBD1; J gene: TRBJ2-3; V gene: TRBV28; CDR3 DNA: TGTGCCAGCAGTAATGGCGGGACAGGCAGCGATACGCAGTATTTT; CDR3 protein: CASSNGGTGSDTQYF
clone size: NA; D gene: NA; J gene: TRBJ2-3; V gene: TRBV5-4; CDR3 DNA: TGTGCCAGCAGCTTGGAAACGGGCGGGGGCCAGGGAGATACGCAGTATTTT; CDR3 protein: CASSLETGGGQGDTQYF
clone size: NA; D gene: NA; J gene: TRBJ1-5; V gene: TRBV4-1; CDR3 DNA: TGCGCCAGCAGCCAAGTTTTTGAGGTTCAGCCCCAGCATTTT; CDR3 protein: CASSQVFEVQPQHF
clone size: NA; D gene: TRBD1; J gene: TRBJ1-6; V gene: TRBV6-4; CDR3 DNA: TGTGCCAAGTTACAGGGGCGTCCTAATTCACCCCTCCACTTT; CDR3 protein: CAKLQGRPNSPLHF
clone size: NA; D gene: NA; J gene: TRBJ1-2; V gene: TRBV5-1; CDR3 DNA: TGCGCCAGCAGCGTCTCATTTGGGGCGCGGGATGGCTACACCTTC; CDR3 protein: CASSVSFGARDGYTF
clone size: NA; D gene: TRBD1; J gene: TRBJ2-1; V gene: TRBV5-1; CDR3 DNA: TGCGCCAGTGGACAGGGCTCCTACAATGAGCAGTTCTTC; CDR3 protein: CASGQGSYNEQFF
clone size: NA; D gene: NA; J gene: TRBJ1-1; V gene: TRBV30; CDR3 DNA: TGTGCCTGGAGTAGGGGCTTAGACACTGAAGCTTTCTTT; CDR3 protein: CAWSRGLDTEAFF
clone size: NA; D gene: NA; J gene: TRBJ1-4; V gene: TRBV10-3; CDR3 DNA: TGTGCCATCAGTGAGTCGGTAACGGAAAAACTGTTTTTT; CDR3 protein: CAISESVTEKLFF
clone size: few; D gene: NA; J gene: TRBJ2-5; V gene: TRBV10-3; CDR3 DNA: TGTGCCATCAGTGAGGGGGGTCTACAAGAGACCCAGTACTTC; CDR3 protein: CAISEGGLQETQYF
clone size: NA; D gene: TRBD1; J gene: TRBJ1-1; V gene: TRBV30; CDR3 DNA: TGTGCCTCCACAGGGGGCAAGGTGAACACTGAAGCTTTCTTT; CDR3 protein: CASTGGKVNTEAFF
clone size: few; D gene: TRBD1; J gene: TRBJ1-2; V gene: TRBV9; CDR3 DNA: TGTGCCAGCAGCCACCAAGGGACAGGGATCGGCGGCTACACCTTC; CDR3 protein: CASSHQGTGIGGYTF